This T cell receptor beta chain emerged from a study of OX40 agonist ivuxolimab in advanced cancers. Overall study context: The group had a mean age of around 60 years, ranged from roughly 23 to 85, and was 75% to 85% male. Study-wide results and caveats: There were, on average, more expanded clones in CD8+ T cells than in CD4+. There were also nonresponders showing low normalized T-cell clonal expansion. CD4+ and CD8+ blood T cells expanded clonally by week 6 at 0.1 to 3.0 mg/kg.

This clone has a single count. As yet, its antigen is unknown. The protocol was immunoSEQ multiplex PCR, while the TCRdb copy is restricted to in-frame clones and leaves out a portion. There are roughly 60,000 clones in the sample; about 88% occur only once, and almost 4% lies in the top ten. The germline V and J ends were trimmed by 5 bases and 0 bases, with 18 bases remaining between them. Germline V gives CDR1 ENHRY, CDR2 SYGVKD. This CDR3 region has 17 residues. The source is an adult with an advanced solid tumor such as melanoma, head and neck, liver or kidney cancer. This material consisted of CD4+ or CD8+ T cells sorted from blood, taken in a trial of the OX40 agonist ivuxolimab. The chain joins TRBV10-3 to TRBJ2-3; TRBD2 is a possible D gene (5 bases). CDR3 nucleotide sequence: TGTGCCATCAGTCGATCGGGGAGCAGTTTTAGCACAGATACGCAGTATTTT. Its protein is CAISRSGSSFSTDTQYF.